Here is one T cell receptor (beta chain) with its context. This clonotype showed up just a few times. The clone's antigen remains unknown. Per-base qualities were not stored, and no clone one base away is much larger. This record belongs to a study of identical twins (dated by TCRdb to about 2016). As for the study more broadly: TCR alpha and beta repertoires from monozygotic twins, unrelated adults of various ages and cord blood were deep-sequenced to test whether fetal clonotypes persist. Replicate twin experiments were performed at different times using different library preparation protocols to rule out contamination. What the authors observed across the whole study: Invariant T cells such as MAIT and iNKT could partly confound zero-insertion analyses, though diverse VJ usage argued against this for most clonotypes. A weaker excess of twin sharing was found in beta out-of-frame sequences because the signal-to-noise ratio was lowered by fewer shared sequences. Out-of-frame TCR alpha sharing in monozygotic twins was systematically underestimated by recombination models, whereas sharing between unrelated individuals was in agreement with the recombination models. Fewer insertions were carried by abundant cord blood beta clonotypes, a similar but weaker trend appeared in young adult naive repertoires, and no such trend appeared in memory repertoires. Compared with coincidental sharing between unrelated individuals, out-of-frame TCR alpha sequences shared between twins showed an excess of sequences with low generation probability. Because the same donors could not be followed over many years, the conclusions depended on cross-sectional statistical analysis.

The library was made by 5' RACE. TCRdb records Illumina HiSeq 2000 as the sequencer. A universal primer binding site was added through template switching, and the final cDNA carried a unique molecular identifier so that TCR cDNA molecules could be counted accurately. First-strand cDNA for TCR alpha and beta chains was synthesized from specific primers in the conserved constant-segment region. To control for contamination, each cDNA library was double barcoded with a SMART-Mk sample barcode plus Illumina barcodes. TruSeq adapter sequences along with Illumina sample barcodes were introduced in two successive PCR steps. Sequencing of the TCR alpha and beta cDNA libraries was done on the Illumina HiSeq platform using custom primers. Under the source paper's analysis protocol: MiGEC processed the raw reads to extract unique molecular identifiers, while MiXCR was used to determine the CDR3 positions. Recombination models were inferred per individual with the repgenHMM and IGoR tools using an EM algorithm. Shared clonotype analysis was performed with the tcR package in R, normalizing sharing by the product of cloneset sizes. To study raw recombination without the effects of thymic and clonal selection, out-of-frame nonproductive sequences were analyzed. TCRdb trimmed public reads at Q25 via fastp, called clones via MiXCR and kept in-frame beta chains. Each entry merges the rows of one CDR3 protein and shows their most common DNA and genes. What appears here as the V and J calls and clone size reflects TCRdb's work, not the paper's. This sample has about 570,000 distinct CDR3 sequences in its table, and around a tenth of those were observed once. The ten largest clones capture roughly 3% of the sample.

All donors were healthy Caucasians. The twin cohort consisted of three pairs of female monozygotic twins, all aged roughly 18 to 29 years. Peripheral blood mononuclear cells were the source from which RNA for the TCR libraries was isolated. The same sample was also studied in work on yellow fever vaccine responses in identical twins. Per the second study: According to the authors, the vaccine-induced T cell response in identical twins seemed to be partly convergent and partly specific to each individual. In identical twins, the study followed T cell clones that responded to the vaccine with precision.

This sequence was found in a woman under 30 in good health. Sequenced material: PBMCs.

The nucleotides are TGTGCCAGCTCACCATTGGGGGGGCCCTACAATGAGCAGTTCTTC. This translates into CASSPLGGPYNEQFF. The V gene is TRBV18 and the J gene is TRBJ2-1; matching of 7 bases hints at TRBD2 as the D gene. Sequences KGHSH (CDR1) and LQKENI (CDR2) are obtained from the germline V gene. The cysteine opens and the phenylalanine closes a CDR3 of 15 amino acids. Left in the record is the CDR3 DNA by itself, 45 bases read in frame from the first base. V is pared back by 2 bases and J by 2 bases, with 10 bases lying between the germline termini. This CDR3, with the reference TRBV18 and TRBJ2-1 proteins standing in past its ends, gives the full variable domain NAGVMQNPRHLVRRRGQEARLRCSPMKGHSHVYWYRQLPEEGLKFMVYLQKENIIDESGMPKERFSAEFPKEGPSILRIQQVVRGDSAAYFCASSPLGGPYNEQFFGPGTRLTVL.